This paragraph covers one T cell receptor beta chain sequence. The CDR3 spans 14 residues. Trimming pared 3 bases from V and 7 bases from J, leaving 15 bases between. Germline V lookup: CDR1 KGHSH, CDR2 LQKENI. This specimen comes from a study of preoperative IRX-2 immunotherapy in early breast cancer. The protocol was immunoSEQ multiplex PCR, while the TCRdb copy is restricted to in-frame clones and leaves out a portion. The data contain tens of thousands of clones, 75% of them singletons. Treatment given: preoperative locoregional IRX-2 cytokine immunotherapy. The clonotype comes from a human donor with breast cancer. Sequenced material: lymph node tissue, taken after IRX-2 immunotherapy. The chain combines TRBV18 with TRBJ1-1; TRBD1 is a possible D gene (5 bases). For the CDR3, the DNA is TGTGCCAGCTCACCCCAAGCCGGGGGGGGTGAAGCTTTCTTT. Translation: CASSPQAGGGEAFF.